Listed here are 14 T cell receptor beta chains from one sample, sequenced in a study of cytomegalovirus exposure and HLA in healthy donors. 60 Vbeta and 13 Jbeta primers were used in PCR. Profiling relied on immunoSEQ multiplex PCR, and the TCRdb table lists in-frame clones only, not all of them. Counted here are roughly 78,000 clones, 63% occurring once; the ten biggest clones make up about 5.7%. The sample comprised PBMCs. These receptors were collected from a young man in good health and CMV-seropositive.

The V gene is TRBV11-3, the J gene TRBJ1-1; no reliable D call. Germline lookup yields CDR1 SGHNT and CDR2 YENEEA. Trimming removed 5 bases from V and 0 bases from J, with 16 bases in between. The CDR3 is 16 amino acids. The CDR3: CASSRRGSGVNTEAFF. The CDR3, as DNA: TGTGCCAGCAGCCGAAGAGGTTCCGGGGTGAACACTGAAGCTTTCTTT.

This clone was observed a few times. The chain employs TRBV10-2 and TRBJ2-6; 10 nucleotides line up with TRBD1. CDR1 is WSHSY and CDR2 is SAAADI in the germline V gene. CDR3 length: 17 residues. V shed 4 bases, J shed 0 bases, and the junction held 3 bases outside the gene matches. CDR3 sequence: CASSVTGGSSGANVLTF. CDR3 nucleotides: TGCGCCAGCAGTGTGACAGGGGGCTCCTCTGGGGCCAACGTCCTGACTTTC.

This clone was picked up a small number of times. CDR3 loop: CASTTSSSSTDTQYF. Here the CDR3 DNA reads TGTGCCAGCACCACATCCTCATCTAGCACAGATACGCAGTATTTT. The chain is built from TRBV9 and TRBJ2-3; no clear D. CDR1 and CDR2 from the germline V gene are SGDLS and YYNGEE. Trimming removed 6 bases at V and 0 bases at J, with 14 bases between. The CDR3 runs 15 residues.

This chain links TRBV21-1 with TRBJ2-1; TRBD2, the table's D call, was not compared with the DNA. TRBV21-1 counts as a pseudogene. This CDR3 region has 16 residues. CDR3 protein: CASSKEGSGSEREQFF. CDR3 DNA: TGTGCCAGCAGCAAAGAGGGGAGCGGGAGTGAGCGTGAGCAGTTCTTC.

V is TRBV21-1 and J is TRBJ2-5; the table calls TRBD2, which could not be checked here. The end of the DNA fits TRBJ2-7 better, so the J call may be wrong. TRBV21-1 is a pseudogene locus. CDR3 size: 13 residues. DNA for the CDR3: TGTGCCAGGAGGACGGGGAGCTCCTACGAGCAGTACTTC. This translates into CARRTGSSYEQYF.

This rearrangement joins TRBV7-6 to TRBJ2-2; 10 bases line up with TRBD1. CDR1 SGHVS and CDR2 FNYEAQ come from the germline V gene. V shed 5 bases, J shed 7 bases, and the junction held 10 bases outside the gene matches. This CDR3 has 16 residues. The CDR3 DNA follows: TGTGCCAGCAGCCCCAGACAGGGGGCGCATTTCGGGGAGCTGTTTTTT. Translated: CASSPRQGAHFGELFF.

The CDR3 loop reads CASSLPQGTQYF. CDR3 nucleotide sequence: TGTGCCAGCAGTTTACCCCAGGGAACGCAGTATTTT. This sequence joins TRBV27 and TRBJ2-3; perhaps TRBD1 as D (5 bases). Trimming left V 2 bases short and J 9 bases short, with 9 bases between. Germline V lookup: CDR1 MNHEY, CDR2 SMNVEV (reference sequence). The CDR3 runs to 12 residues.

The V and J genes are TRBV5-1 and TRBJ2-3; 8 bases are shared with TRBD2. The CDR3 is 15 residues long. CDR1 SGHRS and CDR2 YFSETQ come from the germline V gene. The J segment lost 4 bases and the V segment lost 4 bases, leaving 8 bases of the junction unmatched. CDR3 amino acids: CASSPSGRNADTQYF. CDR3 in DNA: TGCGCCAGCAGCCCAAGCGGGAGAAACGCAGATACGCAGTATTTT.

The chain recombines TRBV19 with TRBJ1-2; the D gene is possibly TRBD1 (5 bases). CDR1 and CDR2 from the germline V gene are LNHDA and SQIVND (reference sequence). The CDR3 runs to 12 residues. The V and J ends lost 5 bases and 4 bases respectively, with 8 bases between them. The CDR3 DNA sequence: TGTGCCAGTAGTCCTGACAGCTATGGCTACACCTTC. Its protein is CASSPDSYGYTF.

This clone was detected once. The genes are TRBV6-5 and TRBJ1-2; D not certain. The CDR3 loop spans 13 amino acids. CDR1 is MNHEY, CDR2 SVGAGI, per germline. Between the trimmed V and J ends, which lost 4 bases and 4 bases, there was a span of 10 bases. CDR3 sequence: CASSFSGGYGYTF. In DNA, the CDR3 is TGTGCCAGCAGTTTCTCCGGCGGCTATGGCTACACCTTC.

CDR3: CASSIIPGGSYEQYF. In DNA form, the CDR3 reads TGTGCCAGTAGTATTATTCCAGGGGGGTCCTACGAGCAGTACTTC. The V and J genes are TRBV19 and TRBJ2-7; tentatively, D is TRBD1 (7 bases). The germline gives CDR1 LNHDA, CDR2 SQIVND (reference sequence). The CDR3 is 15 residues long. V was pared by 3 bases and J by 1 base, with 13 bases between.

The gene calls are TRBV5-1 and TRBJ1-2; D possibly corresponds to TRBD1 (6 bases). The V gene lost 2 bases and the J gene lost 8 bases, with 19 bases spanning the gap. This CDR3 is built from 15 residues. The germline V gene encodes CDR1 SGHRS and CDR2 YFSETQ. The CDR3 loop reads CASSFRQGPTYGYTF. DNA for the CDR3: TGCGCCAGCAGCTTCAGGCAGGGGCCTACGTACGGCTACACCTTC.

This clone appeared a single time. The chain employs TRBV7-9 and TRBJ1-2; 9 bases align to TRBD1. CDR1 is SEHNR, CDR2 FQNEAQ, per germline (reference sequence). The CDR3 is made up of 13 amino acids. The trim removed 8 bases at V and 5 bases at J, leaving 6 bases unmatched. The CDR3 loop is CASGDRDRYGYTF. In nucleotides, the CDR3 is TGTGCCAGCGGGGACAGGGATCGGTATGGCTACACCTTC.

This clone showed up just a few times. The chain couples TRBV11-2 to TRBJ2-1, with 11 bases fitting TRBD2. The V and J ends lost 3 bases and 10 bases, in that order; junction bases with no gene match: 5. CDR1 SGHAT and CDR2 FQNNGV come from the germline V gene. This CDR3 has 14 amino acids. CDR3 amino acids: CASSFSGRALEQFF. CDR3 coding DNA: TGTGCCAGCAGCTTTAGCGGGAGGGCCTTGGAGCAGTTCTTC. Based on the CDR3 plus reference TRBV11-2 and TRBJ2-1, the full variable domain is EAGVAQSPRYKIIEKRQSVAFWCNPISGHATLYWYQQILGQGPKLLIQFQNNGVVDDSQLPKDRFSAERLKGVDSTLKIQPAKLEDSAVYLCASSFSGRALEQFFGPGTRLTVL.